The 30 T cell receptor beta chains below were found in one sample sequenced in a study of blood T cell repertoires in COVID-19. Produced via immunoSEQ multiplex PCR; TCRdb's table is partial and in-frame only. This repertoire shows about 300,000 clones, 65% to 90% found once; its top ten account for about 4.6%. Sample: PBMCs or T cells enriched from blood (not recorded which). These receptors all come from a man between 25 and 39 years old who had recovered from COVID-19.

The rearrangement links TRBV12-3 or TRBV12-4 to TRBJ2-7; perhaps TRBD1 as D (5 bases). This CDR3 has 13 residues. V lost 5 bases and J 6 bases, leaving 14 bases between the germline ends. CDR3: CASSTHAGSEQYF. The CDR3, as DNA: TGTGCCAGCAGTACACATGCAGGGTCCGAGCAGTACTTC.

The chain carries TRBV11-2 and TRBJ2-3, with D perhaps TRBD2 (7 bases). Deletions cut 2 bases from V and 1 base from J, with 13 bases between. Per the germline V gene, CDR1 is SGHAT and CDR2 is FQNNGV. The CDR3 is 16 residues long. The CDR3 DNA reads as TGTGCCAGCAGCTTACGGGGGAGGGGGGGCACAGATACGCAGTATTTT. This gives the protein CASSLRGRGGTDTQYF.

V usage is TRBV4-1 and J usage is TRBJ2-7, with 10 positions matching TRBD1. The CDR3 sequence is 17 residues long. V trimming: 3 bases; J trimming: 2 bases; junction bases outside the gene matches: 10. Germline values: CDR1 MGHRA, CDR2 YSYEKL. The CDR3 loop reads CASSHRTGGWETYEQYF. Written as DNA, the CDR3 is TGCGCCAGCAGCCACCGGACAGGGGGTTGGGAAACCTACGAGCAGTACTTC.

The CDR3 is CASSPVWGGRYNEQFF. The CDR3 DNA is TGTGCCAGCAGTCCAGTATGGGGGGGCCGGTACAATGAGCAGTTCTTC. V gene TRBV28 combines with J gene TRBJ2-1; possible D gene TRBD2, 7 bases. Trimming took 5 bases from V and 4 from J, leaving 18 bases between them. Per the germline V gene, CDR1 is MDHEN and CDR2 is SYDVKM. The CDR3 spans 16 residues.

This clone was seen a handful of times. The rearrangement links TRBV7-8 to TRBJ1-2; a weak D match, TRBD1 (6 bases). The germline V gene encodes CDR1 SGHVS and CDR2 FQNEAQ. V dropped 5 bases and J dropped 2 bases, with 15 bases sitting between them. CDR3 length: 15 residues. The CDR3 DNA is TGTGCCAGCAGCCAAAACCCGACAGGCAACTATGGCTACACCTTC. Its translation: CASSQNPTGNYGYTF.

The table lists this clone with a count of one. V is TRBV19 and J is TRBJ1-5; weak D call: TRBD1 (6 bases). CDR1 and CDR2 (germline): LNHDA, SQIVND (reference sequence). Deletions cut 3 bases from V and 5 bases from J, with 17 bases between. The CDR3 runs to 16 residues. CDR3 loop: CASSIRGRGSHQPQHF. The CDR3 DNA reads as TGTGCCAGTAGTATTCGAGGCAGGGGTTCTCATCAGCCCCAGCATTTT.

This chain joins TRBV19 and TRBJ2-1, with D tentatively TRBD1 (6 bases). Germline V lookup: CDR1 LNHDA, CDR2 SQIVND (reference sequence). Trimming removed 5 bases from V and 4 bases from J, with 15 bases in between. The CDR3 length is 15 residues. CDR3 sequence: CASSLSRGNYNEQFF. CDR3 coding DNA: TGTGCCAGTAGTCTCAGCAGGGGAAATTACAATGAGCAGTTCTTC.

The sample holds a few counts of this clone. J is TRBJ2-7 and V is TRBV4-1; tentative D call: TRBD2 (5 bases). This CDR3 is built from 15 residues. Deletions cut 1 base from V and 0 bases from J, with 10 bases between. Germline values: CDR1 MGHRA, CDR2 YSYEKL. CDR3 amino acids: CASSQVTGNSYEQYF. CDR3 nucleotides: TGCGCCAGCAGCCAAGTTACCGGGAACTCCTACGAGCAGTACTTC.

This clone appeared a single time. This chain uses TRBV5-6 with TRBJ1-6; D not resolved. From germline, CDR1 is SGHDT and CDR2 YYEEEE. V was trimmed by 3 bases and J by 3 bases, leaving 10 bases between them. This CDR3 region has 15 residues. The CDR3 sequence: CASSSELDYNSPLHF. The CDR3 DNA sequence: TGTGCCAGCAGCTCCGAACTCGACTATAATTCACCCCTCCACTTT.

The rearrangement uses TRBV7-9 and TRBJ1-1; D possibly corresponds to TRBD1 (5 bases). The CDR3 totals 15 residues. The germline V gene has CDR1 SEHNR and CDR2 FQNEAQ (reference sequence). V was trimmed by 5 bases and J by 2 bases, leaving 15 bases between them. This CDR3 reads CASSTNQGGNTEAFF. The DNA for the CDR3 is TGTGCCAGCAGCACCAATCAGGGAGGAAACACTGAAGCTTTCTTT.

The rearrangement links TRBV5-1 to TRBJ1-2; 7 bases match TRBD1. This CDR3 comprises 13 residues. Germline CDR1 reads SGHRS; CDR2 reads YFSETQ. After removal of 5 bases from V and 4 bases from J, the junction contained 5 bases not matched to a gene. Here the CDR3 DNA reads TGCGCCAGCAGTAGGGACAGTCCCTATGGCTACACCTTC. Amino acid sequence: CASSRDSPYGYTF.

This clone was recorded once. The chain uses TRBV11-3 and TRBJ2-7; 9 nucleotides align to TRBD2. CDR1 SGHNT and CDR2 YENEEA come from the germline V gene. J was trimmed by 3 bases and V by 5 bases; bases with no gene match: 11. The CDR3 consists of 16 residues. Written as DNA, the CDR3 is TGTGCCAGCAGCACGCATGTAGCGGGAGCAATCTACGAGCAGTACTTC. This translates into CASSTHVAGAIYEQYF.

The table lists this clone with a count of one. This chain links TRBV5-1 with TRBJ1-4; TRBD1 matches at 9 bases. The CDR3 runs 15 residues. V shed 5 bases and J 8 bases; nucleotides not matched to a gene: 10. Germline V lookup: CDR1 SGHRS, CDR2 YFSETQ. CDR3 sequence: CASRDRGLWNEKLFF. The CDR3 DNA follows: TGCGCCAGCAGGGACAGGGGACTATGGAACGAAAAACTGTTTTTT.

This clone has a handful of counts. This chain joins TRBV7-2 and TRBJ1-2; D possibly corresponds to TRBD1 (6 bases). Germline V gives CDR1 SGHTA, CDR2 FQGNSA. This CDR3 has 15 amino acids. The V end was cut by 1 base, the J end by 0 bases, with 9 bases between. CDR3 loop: CASSLGGTTNYGYTF. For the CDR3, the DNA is TGTGCCAGCAGCTTAGGGGGGACAACTAACTATGGCTACACCTTC.

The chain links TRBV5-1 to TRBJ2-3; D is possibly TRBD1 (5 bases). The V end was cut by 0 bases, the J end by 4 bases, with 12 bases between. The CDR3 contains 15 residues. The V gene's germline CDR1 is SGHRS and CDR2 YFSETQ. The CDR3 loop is CASSLEQGRADTQYF. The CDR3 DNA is TGCGCCAGCAGCTTGGAGCAGGGAAGGGCAGATACGCAGTATTTT.

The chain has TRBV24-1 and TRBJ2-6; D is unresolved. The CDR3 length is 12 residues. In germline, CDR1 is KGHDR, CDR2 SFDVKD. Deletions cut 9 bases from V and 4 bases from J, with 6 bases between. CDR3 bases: TGTGCCACCCCTCCGGGGGCCAACGTCCTGACTTTC. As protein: CATPPGANVLTF.

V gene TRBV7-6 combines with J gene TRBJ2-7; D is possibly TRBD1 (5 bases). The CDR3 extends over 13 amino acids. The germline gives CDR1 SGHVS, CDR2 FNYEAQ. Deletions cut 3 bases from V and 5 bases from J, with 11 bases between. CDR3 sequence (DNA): TGTGCCAGCAGCTTTGGTCAGGGCGACGAGCAGTACTTC. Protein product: CASSFGQGDEQYF. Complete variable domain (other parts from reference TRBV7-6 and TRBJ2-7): GAGVSQSPRYKVTKRGQDVALRCDPISGHVSLYWYRQALGQGPEFLTYFNYEAQQDKSGLPNDRFSAERPEGSISTLTIQRTEQRDSAMYRCASSFGQGDEQYFGPGTRLTVT.

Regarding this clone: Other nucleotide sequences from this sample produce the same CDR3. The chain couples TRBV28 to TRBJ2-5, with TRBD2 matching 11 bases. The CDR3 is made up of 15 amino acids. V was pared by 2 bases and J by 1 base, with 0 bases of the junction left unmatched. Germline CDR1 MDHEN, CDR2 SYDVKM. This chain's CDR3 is CASSLTSGGQETQYF. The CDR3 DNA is TGTGCCAGCAGTTTAACTAGCGGGGGCCAAGAGACCCAGTACTTC.

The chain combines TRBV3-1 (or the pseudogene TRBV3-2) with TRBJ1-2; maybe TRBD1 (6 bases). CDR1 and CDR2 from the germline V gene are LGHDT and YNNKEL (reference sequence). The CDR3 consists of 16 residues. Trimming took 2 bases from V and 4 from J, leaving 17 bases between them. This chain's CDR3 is CASSQTSGTRAYGYTF. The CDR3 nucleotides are TGTGCCAGCAGCCAAACGTCCGGGACAAGAGCCTATGGCTACACCTTC.

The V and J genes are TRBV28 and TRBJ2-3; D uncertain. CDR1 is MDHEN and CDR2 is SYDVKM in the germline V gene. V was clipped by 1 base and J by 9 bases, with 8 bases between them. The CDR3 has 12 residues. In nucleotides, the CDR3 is TGTGCCAGCAGTTTATCCGATGAGACGCAGTATTTT. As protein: CASSLSDETQYF.

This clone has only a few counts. DNA of the CDR3: TGCGCCAGCAGCTTGTTATGGAACACTGAAGCTTTCTTT. It is translated as CASSLLWNTEAFF. The J gene is TRBJ1-1, the V gene TRBV5-1; D is unclear. V gave up 1 base and J gave up 1 base, with 5 bases separating them. Germline assignment: CDR1 SGHRS and CDR2 YFSETQ. The CDR3 loop spans 13 amino acids.

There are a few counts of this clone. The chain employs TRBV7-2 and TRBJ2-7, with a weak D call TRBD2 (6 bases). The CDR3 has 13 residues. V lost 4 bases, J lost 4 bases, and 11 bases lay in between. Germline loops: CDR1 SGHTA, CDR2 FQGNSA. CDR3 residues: CASSSDGGYEQYF. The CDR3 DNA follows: TGTGCCAGCAGCTCCGATGGAGGGTACGAGCAGTACTTC.

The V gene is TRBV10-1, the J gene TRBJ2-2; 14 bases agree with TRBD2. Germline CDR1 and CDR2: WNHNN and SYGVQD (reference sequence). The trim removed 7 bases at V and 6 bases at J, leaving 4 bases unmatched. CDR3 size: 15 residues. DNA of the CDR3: TGCGCCAGCAATCCGACTAGCGGGGGGGCCGGGGAGCTGTTTTTT. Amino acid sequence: CASNPTSGGAGELFF.

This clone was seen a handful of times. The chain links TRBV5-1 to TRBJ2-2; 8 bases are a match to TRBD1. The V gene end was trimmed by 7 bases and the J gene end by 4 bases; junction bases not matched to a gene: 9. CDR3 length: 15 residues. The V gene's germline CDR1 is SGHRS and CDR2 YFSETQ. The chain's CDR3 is CASRETGESTGELFF. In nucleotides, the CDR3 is TGCGCCAGCCGCGAGACAGGGGAGTCCACCGGGGAGCTGTTTTTT.

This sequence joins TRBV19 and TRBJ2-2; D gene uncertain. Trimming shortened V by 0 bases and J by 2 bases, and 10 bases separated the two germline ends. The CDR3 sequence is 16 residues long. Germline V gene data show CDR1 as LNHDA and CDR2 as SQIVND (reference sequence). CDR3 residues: CASSIDHGGNTGELFF. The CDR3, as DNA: TGTGCCAGTAGTATAGACCACGGCGGAAACACCGGGGAGCTGTTTTTT.

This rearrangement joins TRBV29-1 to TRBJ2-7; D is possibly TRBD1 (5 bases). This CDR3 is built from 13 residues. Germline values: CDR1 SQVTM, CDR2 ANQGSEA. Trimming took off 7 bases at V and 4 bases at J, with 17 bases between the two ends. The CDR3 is CSAQRGQLYEQYF. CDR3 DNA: TGCAGCGCACAGAGAGGACAACTTTACGAGCAGTACTTC.

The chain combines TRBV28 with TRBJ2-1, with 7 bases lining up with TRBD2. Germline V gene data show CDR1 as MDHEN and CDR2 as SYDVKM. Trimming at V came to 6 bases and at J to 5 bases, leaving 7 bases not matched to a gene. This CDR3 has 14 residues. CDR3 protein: CASSRWEGNNEQFF. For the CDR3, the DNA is TGTGCCAGCAGCCGTTGGGAGGGCAACAATGAGCAGTTCTTC.

In nucleotides, the CDR3 is TGCGCCAGCAGCTTTTCCAGGGCGAACACCGGGGAGCTGTTTTTT. Residues: CASSFSRANTGELFF. J is TRBJ2-2 and V is TRBV5-1; tentative D call: TRBD1 (5 bases). The germline gives CDR1 SGHRS, CDR2 YFSETQ. The CDR3 is made up of 15 amino acids. V lost 2 bases and J 0 bases, leaving 8 bases between the germline ends.

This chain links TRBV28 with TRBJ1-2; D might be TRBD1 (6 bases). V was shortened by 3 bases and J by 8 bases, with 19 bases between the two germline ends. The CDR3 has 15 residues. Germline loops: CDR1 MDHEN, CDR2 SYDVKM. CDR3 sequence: CASSFPQGPSGGYTF. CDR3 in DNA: TGTGCCAGCAGTTTTCCTCAGGGGCCCTCGGGAGGCTACACCTTC.

The CDR3 DNA sequence: TGTGCCAGCAGGAGGGTCATTGTAAACGAGCAGTACTTC. Amino acids: CASRRVIVNEQYF. V is TRBV6-5 and J is TRBJ2-7, with D possibly TRBD2 on 5 matching bases. Germline V lookup: CDR1 MNHEY, CDR2 SVGAGI. V was pared by 6 bases and J by 5 bases, with 14 bases between. The CDR3 is 13 residues long.